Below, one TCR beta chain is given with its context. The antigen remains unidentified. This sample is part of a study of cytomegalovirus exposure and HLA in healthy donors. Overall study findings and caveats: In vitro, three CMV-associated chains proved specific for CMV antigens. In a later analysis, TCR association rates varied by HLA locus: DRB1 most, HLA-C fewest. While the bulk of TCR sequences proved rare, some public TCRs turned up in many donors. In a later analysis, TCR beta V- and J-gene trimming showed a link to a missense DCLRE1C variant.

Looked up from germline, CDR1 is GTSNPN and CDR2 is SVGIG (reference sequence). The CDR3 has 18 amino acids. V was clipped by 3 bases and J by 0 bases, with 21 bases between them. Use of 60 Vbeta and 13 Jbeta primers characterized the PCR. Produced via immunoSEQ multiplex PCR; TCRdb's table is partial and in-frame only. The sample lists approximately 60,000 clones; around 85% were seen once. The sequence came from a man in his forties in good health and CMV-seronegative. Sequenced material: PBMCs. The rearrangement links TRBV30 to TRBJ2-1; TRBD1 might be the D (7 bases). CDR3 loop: CAWSVDFRRDSSYNEQFF. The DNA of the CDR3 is TGTGCCTGGAGCGTAGATTTCCGGCGGGACAGCTCCTACAATGAGCAGTTCTTC.